This TCR beta chain was documented in a study of T-cell reconstitution after alpha-beta-depleted transplantation in children (dated by TCRdb to 2016 to 2017). Study-level background: T-cell immune reconstitution after TCRalphabeta/CD19-depleted allogeneic hematopoietic cell transplantation in children was quantitatively tracked in the study by means of TCR repertoire profiling.

This clonotype was recorded a few times. Its antigen remains undetermined. Base qualities are not recorded, but no much larger clone differs from it by a single base. What this sample's treatment or condition label stands for: allogeneic hematopoietic cell transplantation with graft depleted of TCRalphabeta T cells and CD19 B cells. The transplant recipients were children given TCRalphabeta/CD19-depleted allogeneic hematopoietic cell grafts. V has 5 bases trimmed and J has 0 bases trimmed; junction bases matching no gene number 9. Taken from the germline V gene (reference sequence), the CDR1 and CDR2 loops are DFQATT and SNEGSKA. The CDR3 holds 17 amino acids from the cysteine to the phenylalanine. The CDR3 DNA has 51 bases and is translated from base 1. Beyond this particular receptor, the publication reports: Over subsequent months, a decline in hyperexpanded clone frequencies was noted, and after one year, T-cell counts and TCRbeta diversity were mostly ascribed to newly produced T cells. About two months after transplant, the apparently early recovery of alphabetaT-cell counts reportedly depended on just several hundred clones that had expanded rapidly and came from non-depleted graft cells. The high TCRbeta diversity at day 60 in some patients was ascribed to recipient T cells and intrathymic progenitors that had survived conditioning.

The library was produced with PCR. Sequenced using an Illumina HiSeq 2500. Molecular barcoding was employed in the preparation of TCR libraries, with unique molecular identifiers being used to normalize TCRbeta repertoire quantification. The raw public reads went through TCRdb reprocessing: fastp at Q25, MiXCR clone calling, in-frame beta chains kept. CDR3 protein sequences are deduplicated, and each keeps its most common genes and DNA. Here the sample has 800,000 to 1,000,000 distinct CDR3 sequences; about 29% occur a single time. The top ten hold 25% to 35% of the sample. The chain is encoded by TRBV20-1 joined to TRBJ2-3; 12 bases in the middle match TRBD2. The sequence came from a boy in the first two years of life who had a stem cell transplant for SCID, so the T cells may come from the graft donor. The sequencing here drew on PBMCs, mostly from graft donor cells, taken 360 days after TCRalphabeta/CD19-depleted stem cell transplant. Here is the DNA: TGCAGTGCTCCCCGGCTAGCGGGGGGGATAAGCACAGATACGCAGTATTTT. The encoded protein is CSAPRLAGGISTDTQYF.